Shown below are 23 T cell receptor beta chains from a single sample sequenced in a study of cytomegalovirus exposure and HLA in healthy donors. This PCR relied on a set of 60 Vbeta primers and 13 Jbeta primers. Some clones are missing from TCRdb's copy, which holds only in-frame ones; the method was immunoSEQ multiplex PCR. In the table there are around 120,000 clones, 80% to 85% of which are singletons. The sample comprised PBMCs. The receptors here all came from a boy aged 10-17 years in good health and CMV-seronegative.

The chain has TRBV5-1 and TRBJ1-2; D is undetermined. In germline, CDR1 is SGHRS, CDR2 YFSETQ. Trimming pared 5 bases from V and 6 bases from J, leaving 14 bases between. The CDR3 is 13 residues long. The CDR3 nucleotides read TGCGCCAGCAGTCCCATCGGAGGAAATGGCTACACCTTC. Its protein product is CASSPIGGNGYTF.

This clone was picked up one time. The chain carries TRBV7-3 and TRBJ1-1; 9 bases are a match to TRBD1. Per the germline V gene, CDR1 is SGHTA and CDR2 is FQGTGA. This CDR3 contains 14 residues. The J segment lost 3 bases and the V segment lost 5 bases, leaving 4 bases of the junction unmatched. CDR3 residues: CASSGRQGDTEAFF. CDR3 coding DNA: TGTGCCAGCAGCGGCCGACAGGGGGACACTGAAGCTTTCTTT.

This chain connects TRBV30 to TRBJ2-7, with 10 bases aligning to TRBD2. Germline V CDR1 and CDR2: GTSNPN, SVGIG (reference sequence). V lost 1 base and J lost 5; bases outside the gene matches: 5. The CDR3 is 14 amino acids. CDR3 sequence: CAWSDTSGKNEQYF. The CDR3 DNA reads TGTGCCTGGAGTGATACTAGCGGGAAAAACGAGCAGTACTTC. Complete variable domain (other parts from reference TRBV30 and TRBJ2-7): SQTIHQWPATLVQPVGSPLSLECTVEGTSNPNLYWYRQAAGRGLQLLFYSVGIGQISSEVPQNLSASRPQDRQFILSSKKLLLSDSGFYLCAWSDTSGKNEQYFGPGTRLTVT.

The chain employs TRBV5-8 and TRBJ1-1; D is undetermined. The CDR3 loop spans 13 amino acids. The ends were cut back, 6 bases at V and 2 bases at J, with 11 bases in the middle. Germline V gives CDR1 SGHTS, CDR2 YDEGEE. This CDR3 is CASTRMANTEAFF. In DNA, the CDR3 is TGTGCCAGCACCCGAATGGCCAACACTGAAGCTTTCTTT. The full variable domain, rest sourced from reference TRBV5-8 and TRBJ1-1, is EAGVTQSPTHLIKTRGQQATLRCSPISGHTSVYWYQQALGLGLQFLLWYDEGEERNRGNFPPRFSGRQFPNYSSELNVNALELEDSALYLCASTRMANTEAFFGQGTRLTVV.

This chain joins TRBV25-1 and TRBJ1-1; D perhaps matches TRBD1 (5 bases). V was cut by 3 bases and J by 5 bases, with 10 bases left in between. Germline CDR1 reads MGHDK; CDR2 reads SYGVNS. This CDR3 spans 13 amino acids. The CDR3 sequence is CASSDRDYTEAFF. The CDR3 bases are TGTGCCAGCAGTGACAGGGATTATACTGAAGCTTTCTTT.

Only a few counts were recorded for this clone. V usage is TRBV27 and J usage is TRBJ1-5; D unclear. V was cut by 7 bases and J by 0 bases, with 10 bases left in between. This CDR3 has 14 amino acids. Germline V gene sequence: CDR1 MNHEY, CDR2 SMNVEV (reference sequence). The CDR3 region is CASKSGNSNQPQHF. The CDR3 DNA sequence: TGTGCCAGCAAATCAGGTAATAGCAATCAGCCCCAGCATTTT.

J is TRBJ2-1 and V is TRBV4-3; possible D gene TRBD2, 6 bases. The CDR3 covers 14 residues. V was cut by 0 bases and J by 7 bases, with 10 bases left in between. Germline CDR1 LGHNA, CDR2 YSLEER. The CDR3 DNA follows: TGCGCCAGCAGCCAAGATTTGGAGGGGAATGAGCAGTTCTTC. Amino acids: CASSQDLEGNEQFF.

In its sample, this clone was seen a few times. The chain links TRBV23-1 to TRBJ1-1; 8 bases fit TRBD1. TRBV23-1 is recorded as an ORF, its role being uncertain. There are 12 residues in the CDR3. The trim removed 4 bases at V and 12 bases at J, leaving 7 bases unmatched. CDR3 residues: CASSLPGQASFF. Written as DNA, the CDR3 is TGCGCCAGCAGTCTGCCGGGACAGGCCTCTTTCTTT.

This sequence joins TRBV7-6 and TRBJ2-1; D gene ambiguous. The CDR3 is 14 amino acids. The V end lost 2 bases, the J end lost 8 bases, and 13 bases lay between the germline ends. CDR1 and CDR2 (germline): SGHVS, FNYEAQ. The CDR3 sequence is CASSLKAIGDEQFF. The CDR3 DNA sequence: TGTGCCAGCAGCTTAAAGGCCATAGGAGATGAGCAGTTCTTC.

J is TRBJ2-7 and V is TRBV4-2; D is ambiguous. V lost 0 bases and J 0 bases, leaving 9 bases between the germline ends. Germline CDR1 and CDR2: LGHNA and YNFKEQ. CDR3 size: 15 residues. CDR3 in DNA: TGTGCCAGCAGCCAAGAGCTCCTTAGCTCCTACGAGCAGTACTTC. It specifies CASSQELLSSYEQYF.

The genes are TRBV29-1 and TRBJ2-3; 9 bases map to TRBD2. This CDR3 region has 15 residues. V shed 4 bases, J shed 2 bases, and the junction held 7 bases outside the gene matches. Germline V gene sequence: CDR1 SQVTM, CDR2 ANQGSEA. The CDR3 DNA reads as TGCAGCGTTGCGGCTAGCGGGATTCACACAGATACGCAGTATTTT. This translates into CSVAASGIHTDTQYF.

This clone came up once. The chain recombines TRBV29-1 with TRBJ2-7; the match to TRBD1 covers 9 bases. The J segment lost 0 bases and the V segment lost 4 bases, leaving 1 base of the junction unmatched. From germline, CDR1 is SQVTM and CDR2 ANQGSEA. CDR3 size: 13 residues. The CDR3 sequence: CSVGDRDSYEQYF. The CDR3 DNA reads as TGCAGCGTTGGGGACAGGGACTCCTACGAGCAGTACTTC.

The genes are TRBV29-1 and TRBJ2-1, with 8 bases matching TRBD2. Germline CDR1 is SQVTM and CDR2 is ANQGSEA. V lost 6 bases, J lost 10 bases, and 5 bases stayed unmatched. The CDR3 is made up of 11 amino acids. The CDR3 DNA reads TGCAGCGTCAGTAGCGGGGTCGAGCAGTTCTTC. Protein product: CSVSSGVEQFF.

This clone was seen once. The V call is TRBV7-9, the J call TRBJ2-1; 7 nucleotides align to TRBD1. After removal of 7 bases from V and 7 bases from J, the junction contained 19 bases not matched to a gene. In germline, CDR1 is SEHNR, CDR2 FQNEAQ (reference sequence). This CDR3 has 17 residues. CDR3 bases: TGTGCCAGCATCGGCCCCCCCTCGGGACAGATATCGAATGAGCAGTTCTTC. Residues: CASIGPPSGQISNEQFF.

The rearrangement uses TRBV12-5 and TRBJ2-7; 7 bases map to TRBD2. The CDR3 runs to 13 residues. Unmatched junction bases numbered 3, after V lost 6 bases and J lost 1 base. CDR1 and CDR2 from the germline V gene are LGHNT and FRNRAP. CDR3 sequence: CASGTGGSYEQYF. CDR3 in DNA: TGTGCTAGTGGGACCGGGGGGTCCTACGAGCAGTACTTC. The full variable domain, in which reference TRBV12-5 and TRBJ2-7 provide the parts outside the CDR3, is DARVTQTPRHKVTEMGQEVTMRCQPILGHNTVFWYRQTMMQGLELLAYFRNRAPLDDSGMPKDRFSAEMPDATLATLKIQPSEPRDSAVYFCASGTGGSYEQYFGPGTRLTVT.

This clone appeared a single time. The rearrangement joins TRBV29-1 to TRBJ2-7; tentatively, D is TRBD2 (7 bases). CDR1 is SQVTM and CDR2 is ANQGSEA in the germline V gene. Trimming stripped 8 bases from V and 5 bases from J, with 16 bases between. The CDR3 consists of 12 residues. Here the CDR3 reads CSSRGGRHEQYF. The CDR3 DNA reads as TGCAGCTCGAGGGGGGGCCGCCACGAGCAGTACTTC.

The chain is built from TRBV27 and TRBJ2-7; TRBD1 agrees at 8 bases. In germline, CDR1 is MNHEY, CDR2 SMNVEV (reference sequence). The CDR3 is 16 residues long. Trimming took 5 bases from V and 0 from J; bases not matched to a gene: 9. The CDR3 bases are TGTGCCAGCAGTCCGCCGGACAGGGCAAGCTCCTACGAGCAGTACTTC. It codes for CASSPPDRASSYEQYF.

The rearrangement uses TRBV25-1 and TRBJ2-5; 7 bases match TRBD1. With V trimmed by 4 bases and J by 0 bases, 5 bases remained unmatched. CDR1 is MGHDK, CDR2 SYGVNS, per germline. This CDR3 has 15 residues. The CDR3 loop reads CASSVTGEYQETQYF. CDR3 coding DNA: TGTGCCAGCAGTGTTACAGGGGAGTACCAAGAGACCCAGTACTTC.

The chain has TRBV6-6 and TRBJ2-1; a weak D match, TRBD2 (5 bases). The CDR3 sequence is 15 residues long. Trimming left V 6 bases short and J 5 bases short, with 17 bases between. Germline-derived CDR1 and CDR2 are MNHNY and SVGAGI (reference sequence). The CDR3 reads CASSPPREANNEQFF. The CDR3 DNA is TGTGCCAGCAGCCCCCCGAGGGAAGCCAACAATGAGCAGTTCTTC.

CDR3 region: CASSLVGTSGAYEQYF. The CDR3 DNA is TGTGCCAGCAGCTTGGTCGGGACTAGCGGTGCGTACGAGCAGTACTTC. V is TRBV5-4 and J is TRBJ2-7; 11 bases map to TRBD2. V lost 0 bases to trimming and J lost 4 bases; unmatched junction nucleotides: 6. The CDR3 contains 16 residues. From germline, CDR1 is SGHNT and CDR2 YYREEE (reference sequence). The variable domain in full, with the rest retrieved from reference TRBV5-4 and TRBJ2-7, is ETGVTQSPTHLIKTRGQQVTLRCSSQSGHNTVSWYQQALGQGPQFIFQYYREEENGRGNFPPRFSGLQFPNYSSELNVNALELDDSALYLCASSLVGTSGAYEQYFGPGTRLTVT.

The chain links TRBV7-9 to TRBJ2-1; TRBD2 might be the D (5 bases). CDR3 length: 13 residues. From germline, CDR1 is SEHNR and CDR2 FQNEAQ (reference sequence). The V end lost 0 bases, the J end lost 9 bases, and 9 bases lay between the germline ends. The CDR3 here is CASSLAGVLEQFF. DNA of the CDR3: TGTGCCAGCAGCTTAGCGGGAGTTCTTGAGCAGTTCTTC.

The chain's CDR3 is CASSQSLAGDYEQYF. The CDR3 DNA is TGTGCCAGCAGCCAGTCGCTAGCGGGAGACTACGAGCAGTACTTC. This chain uses TRBV4-2 with TRBJ2-7, with TRBD2 matching over 10 bases. CDR3 length equals 15 residues. The V gene's germline CDR1 is LGHNA and CDR2 YNFKEQ. V was clipped by 3 bases and J by 3 bases; unmatched bases: 5.

Details on this clone: Germline and junction disagree at one end, which may indicate a read error. The CDR3 DNA reads TGTGCCAGCAGCTTAGATCGTCCCTTCCCACCGGATTTT. It codes for CASSLDRPFPPDF. The chain couples TRBV11-2 to TRBJ2-3; D unresolved. Germline CDR1 is SGHAT and CDR2 is FQNNGV. The CDR3 has 13 amino acids. The whole variable domain, filled in from reference TRBV11-2 and TRBJ2-3, reads EAGVAQSPRYKIIEKRQSVAFWCNPISGHATLYWYQQILGQGPKLLIQFQNNGVVDDSQLPKDRFSAERLKGVDSTLKIQPAKLEDSAVYLCASSLDRPFPPDFGPGTRLTVL.